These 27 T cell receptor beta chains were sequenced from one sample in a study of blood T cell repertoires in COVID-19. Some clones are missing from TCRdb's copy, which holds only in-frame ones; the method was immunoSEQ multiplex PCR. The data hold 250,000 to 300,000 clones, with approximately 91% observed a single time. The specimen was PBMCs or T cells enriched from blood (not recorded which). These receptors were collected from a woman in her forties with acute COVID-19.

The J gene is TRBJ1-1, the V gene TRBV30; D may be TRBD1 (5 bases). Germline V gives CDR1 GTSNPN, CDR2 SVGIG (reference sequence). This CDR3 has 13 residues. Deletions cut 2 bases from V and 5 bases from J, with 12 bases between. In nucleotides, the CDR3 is TGTGCCTGGAGTTCAGGGTGGGGAACTGAAGCTTTCTTT. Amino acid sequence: CAWSSGWGTEAFF.

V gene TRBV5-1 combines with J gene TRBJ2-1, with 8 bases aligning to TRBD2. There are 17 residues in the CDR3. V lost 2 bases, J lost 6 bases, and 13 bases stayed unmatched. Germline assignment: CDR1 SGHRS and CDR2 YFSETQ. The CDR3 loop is CASSFLAGVQGLNEQFF. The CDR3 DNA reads TGCGCCAGCAGCTTCCTAGCGGGCGTGCAGGGGCTCAATGAGCAGTTCTTC.

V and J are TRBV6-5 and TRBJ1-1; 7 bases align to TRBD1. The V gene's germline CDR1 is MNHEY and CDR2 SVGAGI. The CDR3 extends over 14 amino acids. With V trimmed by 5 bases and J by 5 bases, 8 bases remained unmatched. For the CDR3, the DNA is TGTGCCAGCAGTATCCAGGGCAGGGGGACTGAAGCTTTCTTT. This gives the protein CASSIQGRGTEAFF.

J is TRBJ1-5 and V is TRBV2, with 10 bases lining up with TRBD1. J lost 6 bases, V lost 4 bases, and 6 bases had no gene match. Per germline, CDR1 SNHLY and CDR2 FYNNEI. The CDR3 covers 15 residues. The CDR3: CASSGPGQGSQPQHF. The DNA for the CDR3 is TGTGCCAGCAGTGGTCCGGGACAGGGGAGTCAGCCCCAGCATTTT.

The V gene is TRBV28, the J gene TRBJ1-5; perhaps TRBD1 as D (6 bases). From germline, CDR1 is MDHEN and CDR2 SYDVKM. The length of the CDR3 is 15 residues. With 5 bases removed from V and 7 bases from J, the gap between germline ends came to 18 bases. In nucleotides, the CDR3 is TGTGCCAGCAGTGCCGGGGCCCTGGGGGCCCAGCCCCAGCATTTT. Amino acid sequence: CASSAGALGAQPQHF.

CDR3 in DNA: TGTGCCAGCTCGCGGGGCGGGGTACTTGAAGCTTTCTTT. It translates to CASSRGGVLEAFF. J is TRBJ1-1 and V is TRBV18; possible D gene TRBD1, 5 bases. Germline V gene sequence: CDR1 KGHSH, CDR2 LQKENI. The CDR3 contains 13 residues. Trimming removed 6 bases at V and 7 bases at J, with 15 bases between.

This chain's CDR3 is CASSREGQDPYEQYF. The CDR3 region has the DNA TGTGCCAGCAGCCGAGAGGGACAGGATCCGTACGAGCAGTACTTC. This chain joins TRBV6-5 and TRBJ2-7; 8 bases are shared with TRBD1. The CDR3 loop spans 15 amino acids. With V trimmed by 6 bases and J by 4 bases, 11 bases remained unmatched. The germline V gene encodes CDR1 MNHEY and CDR2 SVGAGI.

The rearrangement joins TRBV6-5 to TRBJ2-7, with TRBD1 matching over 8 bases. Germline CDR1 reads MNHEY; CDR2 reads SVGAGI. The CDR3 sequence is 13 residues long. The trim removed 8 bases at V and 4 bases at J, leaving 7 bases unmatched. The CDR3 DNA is TGTGCCAGCTGGCGGGACAGGTCTTACGAGCAGTACTTC. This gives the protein CASWRDRSYEQYF.

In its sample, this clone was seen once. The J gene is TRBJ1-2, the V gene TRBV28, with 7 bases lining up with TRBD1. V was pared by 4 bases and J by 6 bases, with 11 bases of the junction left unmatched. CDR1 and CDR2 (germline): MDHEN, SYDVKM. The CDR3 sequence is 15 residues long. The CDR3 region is CASSSLQGILDGYTF. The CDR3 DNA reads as TGTGCCAGCAGTTCCCTACAGGGGATCCTAGATGGCTACACCTTC.

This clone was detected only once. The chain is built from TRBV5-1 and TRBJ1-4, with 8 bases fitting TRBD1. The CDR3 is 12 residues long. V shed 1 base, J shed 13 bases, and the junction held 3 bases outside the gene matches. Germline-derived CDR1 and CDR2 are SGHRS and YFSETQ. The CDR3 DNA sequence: TGCGCCAGCAGCTTGTCAGGGGGCGGACTGTTTTTT. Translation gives CASSLSGGGLFF.

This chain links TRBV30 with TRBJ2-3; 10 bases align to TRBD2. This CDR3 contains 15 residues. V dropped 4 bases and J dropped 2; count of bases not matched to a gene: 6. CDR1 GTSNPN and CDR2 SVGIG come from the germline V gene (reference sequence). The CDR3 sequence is CAWTPLAGNTDTQYF. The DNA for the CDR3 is TGTGCCTGGACCCCACTAGCGGGGAACACAGATACGCAGTATTTT.

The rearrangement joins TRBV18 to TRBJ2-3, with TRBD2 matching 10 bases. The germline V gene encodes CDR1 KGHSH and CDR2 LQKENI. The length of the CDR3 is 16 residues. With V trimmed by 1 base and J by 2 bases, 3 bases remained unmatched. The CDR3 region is CASSPRTSGVTDTQYF. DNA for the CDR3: TGTGCCAGCTCACCACGCACTAGCGGGGTCACAGATACGCAGTATTTT.

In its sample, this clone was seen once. CDR3 loop: CASSLSWAGDSYEQYF. In DNA, the CDR3 is TGTGCCAGCAGTTTATCTTGGGCGGGAGACTCCTACGAGCAGTACTTC. The chain recombines TRBV27 with TRBJ2-7; 7 bases align to TRBD2. Unmatched junction bases numbered 5, after V lost 0 bases and J lost 0 bases. CDR3 size: 16 residues. Germline assignment: CDR1 MNHEY and CDR2 SMNVEV (reference sequence).

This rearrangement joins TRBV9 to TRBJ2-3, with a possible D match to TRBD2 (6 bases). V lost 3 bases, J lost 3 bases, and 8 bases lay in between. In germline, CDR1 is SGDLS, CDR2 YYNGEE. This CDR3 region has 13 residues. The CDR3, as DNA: TGTGCCAGCAGCGGACTAGGAACAGATACGCAGTATTTT. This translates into CASSGLGTDTQYF.

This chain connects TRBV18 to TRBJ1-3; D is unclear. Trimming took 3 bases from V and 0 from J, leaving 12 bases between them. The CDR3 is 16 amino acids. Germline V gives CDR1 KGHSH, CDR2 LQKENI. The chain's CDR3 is CASSPSHSGSGNTIYF. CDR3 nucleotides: TGTGCCAGCTCACCTAGCCACTCGGGCTCTGGAAACACCATATATTTT.

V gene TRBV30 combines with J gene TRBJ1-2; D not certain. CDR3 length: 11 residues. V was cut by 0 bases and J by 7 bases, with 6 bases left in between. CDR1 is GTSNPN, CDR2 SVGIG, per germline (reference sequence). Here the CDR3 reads CAWSVGVGYTF. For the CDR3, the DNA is TGTGCCTGGAGTGTAGGAGTTGGCTACACCTTC.

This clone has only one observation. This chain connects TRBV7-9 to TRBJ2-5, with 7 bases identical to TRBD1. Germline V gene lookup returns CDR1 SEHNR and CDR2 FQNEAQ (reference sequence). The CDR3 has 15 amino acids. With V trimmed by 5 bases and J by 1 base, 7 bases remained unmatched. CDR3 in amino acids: CASSQTGFPQETQYF. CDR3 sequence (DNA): TGTGCCAGCAGCCAGACAGGGTTCCCCCAAGAGACCCAGTACTTC.

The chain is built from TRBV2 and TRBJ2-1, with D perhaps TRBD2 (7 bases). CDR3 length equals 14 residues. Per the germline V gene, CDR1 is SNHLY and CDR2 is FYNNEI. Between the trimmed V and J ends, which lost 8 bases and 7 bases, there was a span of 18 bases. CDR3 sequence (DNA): TGTGCCAGCGGCGGGGGCCCGCGGGGTAATGAGCAGTTCTTC. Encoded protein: CASGGGPRGNEQFF.

CDR3 DNA sequence: TGCGCCAGCAGCTTGGCCGGTCCGGAGAACTCCTACGAGCAGTACTTC. Translated: CASSLAGPENSYEQYF. The chain links TRBV5-1 to TRBJ2-7; no reliable D call. The V end was cut by 0 bases, the J end by 0 bases, with 13 bases between. CDR3 length: 16 residues. Looked up from germline, CDR1 is SGHRS and CDR2 is YFSETQ.

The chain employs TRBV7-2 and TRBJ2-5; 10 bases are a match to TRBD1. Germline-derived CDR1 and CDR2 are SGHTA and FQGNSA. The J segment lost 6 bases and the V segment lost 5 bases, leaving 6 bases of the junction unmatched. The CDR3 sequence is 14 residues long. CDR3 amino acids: CASSPGQGGQTQYF. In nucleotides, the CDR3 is TGTGCCAGCAGCCCTGGACAGGGGGGACAGACCCAGTACTTC.

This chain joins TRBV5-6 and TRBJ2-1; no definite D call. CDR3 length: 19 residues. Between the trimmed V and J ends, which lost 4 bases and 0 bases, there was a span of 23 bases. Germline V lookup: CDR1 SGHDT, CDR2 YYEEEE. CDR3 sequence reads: CASSNLAPKVWSSYNEQFF. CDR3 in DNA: TGTGCCAGCAGCAATCTCGCACCAAAGGTTTGGAGCTCCTACAATGAGCAGTTCTTC.

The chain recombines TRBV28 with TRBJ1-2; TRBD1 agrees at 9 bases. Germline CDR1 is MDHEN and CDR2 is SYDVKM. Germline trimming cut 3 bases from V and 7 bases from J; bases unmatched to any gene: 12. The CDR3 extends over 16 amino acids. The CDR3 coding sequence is TGTGCCAGCAGTTTTCCTCCACCGGGACAGGGTTTTGGCTACACCTTC. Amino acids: CASSFPPPGQGFGYTF.

The CDR3 here is CATQSSGKETQYF. The DNA of the CDR3 is TGTGCCACTCAAAGTTCGGGGAAAGAGACCCAGTACTTC. The chain employs TRBV24-1 and TRBJ2-5; possibly TRBD2 for D (5 bases). V was pared by 10 bases and J by 3 bases, with 14 bases between. This CDR3 has 13 residues. The V gene's germline CDR1 is KGHDR and CDR2 SFDVKD.

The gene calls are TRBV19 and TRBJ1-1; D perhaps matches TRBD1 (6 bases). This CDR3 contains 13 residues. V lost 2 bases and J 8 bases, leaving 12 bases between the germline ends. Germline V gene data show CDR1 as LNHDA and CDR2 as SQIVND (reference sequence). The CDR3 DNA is TGTGCCAGTAGTATATCCTGGGGGCTCGAAGCTTTCTTT. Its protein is CASSISWGLEAFF.

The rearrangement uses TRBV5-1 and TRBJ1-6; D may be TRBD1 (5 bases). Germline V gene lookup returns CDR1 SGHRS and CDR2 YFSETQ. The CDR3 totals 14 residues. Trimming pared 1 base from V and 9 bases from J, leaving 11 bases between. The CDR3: CASSLFRESSPLHF. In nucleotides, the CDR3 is TGCGCCAGCAGCTTGTTCAGGGAAAGTTCACCCCTCCACTTT.

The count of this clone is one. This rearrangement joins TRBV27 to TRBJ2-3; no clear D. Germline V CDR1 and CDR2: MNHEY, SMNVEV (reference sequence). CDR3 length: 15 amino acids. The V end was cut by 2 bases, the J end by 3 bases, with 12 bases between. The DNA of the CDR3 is TGTGCCAGCAGTTTAGAAGCTAAGTTGACAGATACGCAGTATTTT. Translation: CASSLEAKLTDTQYF.

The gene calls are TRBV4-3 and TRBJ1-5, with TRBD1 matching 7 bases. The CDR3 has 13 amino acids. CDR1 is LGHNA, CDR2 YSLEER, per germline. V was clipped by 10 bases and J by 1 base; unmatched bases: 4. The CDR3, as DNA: TGCGCCAACGGACAGGTGAGCAATCAGCCCCAGCATTTT. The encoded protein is CANGQVSNQPQHF.